This TCR beta chain derives from a study of long-term antiretroviral therapy in people with HIV. This was the immunoSEQ v3.0 assay at survey level. Clones were sequenced by immunoSEQ multiplex PCR, and TCRdb holds only the in-frame ones, with some missing. The sample comprises some 40,000 clones, around 86% of which are singletons, and 5.2% rests with the top ten. After removal of 4 bases from V and 5 bases from J, the junction contained 2 bases not matched to a gene. The germline V gene has CDR1 SGHTA and CDR2 FQGNSA. This CDR3 contains 13 residues. The material was unsorted PBMCs, obtained 1.5 years after starting antiretroviral therapy. V usage is TRBV7-2 and J usage is TRBJ2-5; TRBD1 aligns across 9 bases. This clonotype was sampled from a man younger than 30 with HIV. The CDR3 DNA reads as TGTGCCAGCAGCTATGGGACAGGGGAGACCCAGTACTTC. Translation: CASSYGTGETQYF.